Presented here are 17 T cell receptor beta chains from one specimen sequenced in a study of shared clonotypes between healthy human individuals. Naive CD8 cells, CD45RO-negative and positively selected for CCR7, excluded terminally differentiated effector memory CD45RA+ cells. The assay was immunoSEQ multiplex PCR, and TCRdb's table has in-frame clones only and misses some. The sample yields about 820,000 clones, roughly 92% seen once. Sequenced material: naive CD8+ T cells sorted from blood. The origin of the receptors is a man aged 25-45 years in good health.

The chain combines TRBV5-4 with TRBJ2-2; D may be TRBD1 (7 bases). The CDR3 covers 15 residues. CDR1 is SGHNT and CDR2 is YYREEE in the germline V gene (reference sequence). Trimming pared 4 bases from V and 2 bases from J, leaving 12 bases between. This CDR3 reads CASSIRGDNTGELFF. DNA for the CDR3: TGTGCCAGCAGCATCAGGGGGGATAACACCGGGGAGCTGTTTTTT.

CDR3 amino acids: CASSPGLAGTGELFF. The CDR3 nucleotides are TGCGCCAGCAGCCCGGGACTAGCGGGAACCGGGGAGCTGTTTTTT. The V gene is TRBV5-1, the J gene TRBJ2-2, with 13 nucleotides matching TRBD2. Germline loops: CDR1 SGHRS, CDR2 YFSETQ. Germline trimming cut 4 bases from V and 5 bases from J; bases unmatched to any gene: 2. There are 15 residues in the CDR3.

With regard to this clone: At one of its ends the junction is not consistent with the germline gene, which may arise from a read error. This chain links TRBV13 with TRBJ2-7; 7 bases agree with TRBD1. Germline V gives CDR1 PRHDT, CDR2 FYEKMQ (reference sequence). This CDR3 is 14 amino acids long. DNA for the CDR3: TGTGCCAGCAGCGTAGGGACAGCATCCTACGAGCAGTACTTC. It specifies CASSVGTASYEQYF. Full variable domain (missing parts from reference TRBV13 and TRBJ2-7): AAGVIQSPRHLIKEKRETATLKCYPIPRHDTVYWYQQGPGQDPQFLISFYEKMQSDKGSIPDRFSAQQFSDYHSELNMSSLELGDSALYFCASSVGTASYEQYFGPGTRLTVT.

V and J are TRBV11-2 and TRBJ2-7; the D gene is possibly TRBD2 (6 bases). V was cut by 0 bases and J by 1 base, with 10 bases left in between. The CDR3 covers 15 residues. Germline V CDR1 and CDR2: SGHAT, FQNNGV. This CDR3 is CASSLDILASYEQYF. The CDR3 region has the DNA TGTGCCAGCAGCTTAGATATCCTAGCGTCCTACGAGCAGTACTTC.

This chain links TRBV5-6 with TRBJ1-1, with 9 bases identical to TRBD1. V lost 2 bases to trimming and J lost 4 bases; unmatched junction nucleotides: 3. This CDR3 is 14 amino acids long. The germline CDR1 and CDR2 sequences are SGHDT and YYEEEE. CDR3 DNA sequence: TGTGCCAGCAGCTTAGGGACAGGGATCACTGAAGCTTTCTTT. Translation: CASSLGTGITEAFF.

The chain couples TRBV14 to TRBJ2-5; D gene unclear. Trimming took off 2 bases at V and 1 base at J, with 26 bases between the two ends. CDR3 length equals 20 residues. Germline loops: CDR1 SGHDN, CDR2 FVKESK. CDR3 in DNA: TGTGCCAGCAGCCAATTTGAATTGGGTGGGGTAGCCTATCTCCAAGAGACCCAGTACTTC. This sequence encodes CASSQFELGGVAYLQETQYF.

The CDR3 nucleotides read TGTGCCTGGAGCGGGACATCAGATACGCAGTATTTT. It yields the protein CAWSGTSDTQYF. The V gene is TRBV30, the J gene TRBJ2-3, with a possible D match to TRBD1 (6 bases). The CDR3 contains 12 residues. Germline CDR1 reads GTSNPN; CDR2 reads SVGIG (reference sequence). The germline V and J ends were trimmed by 3 bases and 4 bases, with 8 bases remaining between them.

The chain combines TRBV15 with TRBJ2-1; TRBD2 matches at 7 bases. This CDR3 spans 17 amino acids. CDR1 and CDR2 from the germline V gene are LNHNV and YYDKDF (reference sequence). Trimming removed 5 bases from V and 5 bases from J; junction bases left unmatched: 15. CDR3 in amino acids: CATSLRAGESVNNEQFF. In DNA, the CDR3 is TGTGCCACCAGCCTCCGGGCGGGGGAAAGCGTAAACAATGAGCAGTTCTTC. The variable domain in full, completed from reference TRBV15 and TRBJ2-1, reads DAMVIQNPRYQVTQFGKPVTLSCSQTLNHNVMYWYQQKSSQAPKLLFHYYDKDFNNEADTPDNFQSRRPNTSFCFLDIRSPGLGDTAMYLCATSLRAGESVNNEQFFGPGTRLTVL.

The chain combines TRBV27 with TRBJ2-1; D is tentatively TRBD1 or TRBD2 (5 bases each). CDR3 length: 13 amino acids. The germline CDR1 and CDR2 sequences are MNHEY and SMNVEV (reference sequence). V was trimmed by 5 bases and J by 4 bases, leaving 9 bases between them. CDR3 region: CASSVRGYNEQFF. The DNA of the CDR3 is TGTGCCAGCAGTGTGAGGGGATACAATGAGCAGTTCTTC.

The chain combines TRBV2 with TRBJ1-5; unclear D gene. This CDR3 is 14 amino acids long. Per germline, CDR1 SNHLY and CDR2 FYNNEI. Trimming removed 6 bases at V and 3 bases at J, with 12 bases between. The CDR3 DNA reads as TGTGCCAGCAGGGCCGGGGATTTCAATCAGCCCCAGCATTTT. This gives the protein CASRAGDFNQPQHF.

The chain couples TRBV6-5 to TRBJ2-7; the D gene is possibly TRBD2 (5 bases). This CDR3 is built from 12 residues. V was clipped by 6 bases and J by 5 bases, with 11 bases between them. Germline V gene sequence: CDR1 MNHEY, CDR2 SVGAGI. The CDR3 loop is CASSPTSNEQYF. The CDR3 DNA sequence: TGTGCCAGCAGCCCTACTAGTAACGAGCAGTACTTC.

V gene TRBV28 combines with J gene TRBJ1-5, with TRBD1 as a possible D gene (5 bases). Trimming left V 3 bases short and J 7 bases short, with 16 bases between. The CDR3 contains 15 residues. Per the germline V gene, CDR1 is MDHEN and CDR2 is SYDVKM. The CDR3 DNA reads TGTGCCAGCAGTTTTCAGGGCAGGGAGGAGCAGCCCCAGCATTTT. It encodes CASSFQGREEQPQHF.

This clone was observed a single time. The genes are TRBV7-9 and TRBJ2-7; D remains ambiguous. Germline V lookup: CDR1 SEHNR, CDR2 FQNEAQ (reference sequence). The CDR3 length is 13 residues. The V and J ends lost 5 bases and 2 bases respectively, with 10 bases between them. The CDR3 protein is CASSRGQPYEQYF. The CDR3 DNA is TGTGCCAGCAGCCGCGGTCAGCCCTACGAGCAGTACTTC.

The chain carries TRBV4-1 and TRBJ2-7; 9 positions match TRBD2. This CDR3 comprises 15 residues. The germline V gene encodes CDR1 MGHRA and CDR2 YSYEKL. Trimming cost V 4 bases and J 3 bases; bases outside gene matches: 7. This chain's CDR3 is CASSLLLAGVYEQYF. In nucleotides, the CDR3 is TGCGCCAGCAGCCTCCTCTTAGCGGGGGTCTACGAGCAGTACTTC.

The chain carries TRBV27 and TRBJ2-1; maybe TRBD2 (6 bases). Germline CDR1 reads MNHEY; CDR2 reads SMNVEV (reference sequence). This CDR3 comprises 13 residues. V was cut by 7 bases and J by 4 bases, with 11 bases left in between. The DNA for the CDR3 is TGTGCCAGCACGCGGGGTAGATACAATGAGCAGTTCTTC. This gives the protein CASTRGRYNEQFF.

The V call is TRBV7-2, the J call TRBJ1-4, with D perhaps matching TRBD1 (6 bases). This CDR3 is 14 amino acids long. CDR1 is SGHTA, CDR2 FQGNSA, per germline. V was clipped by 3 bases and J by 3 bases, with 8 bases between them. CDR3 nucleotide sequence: TGTGCCAGCAGCTTCGGGACACCTAATGAAAAACTGTTTTTT. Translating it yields CASSFGTPNEKLFF. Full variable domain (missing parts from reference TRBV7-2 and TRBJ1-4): GAGVSQSPSNKVTEKGKDVELRCDPISGHTALYWYRQSLGQGLEFLIYFQGNSAPDKSGLPSDRFSAERTGGSVSTLTIQRTQQEDSAVYLCASSFGTPNEKLFFGSGTQLSVL.

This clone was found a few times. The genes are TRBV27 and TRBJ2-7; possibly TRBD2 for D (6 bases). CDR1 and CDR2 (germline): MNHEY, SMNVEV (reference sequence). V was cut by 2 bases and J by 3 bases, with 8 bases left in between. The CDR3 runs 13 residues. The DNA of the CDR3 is TGTGCCAGCAGTTTAAATAGCGGCTACGAGCAGTACTTC. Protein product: CASSLNSGYEQYF.